This passage covers 5 T cell receptor beta chains from one sample sequenced in a study of T cells after yellow fever vaccination. One entry per CDR3 protein results from TCRdb running MiXCR on the 5' RACE reads. The sample records about 500,000 distinct CDR3 sequences, roughly 17% being singletons. The input for sequencing was PBMCs, taken 4 to 6 days after the first yellow fever vaccination. These receptors were obtained from a man aged 18 to 29 who received the YFV17D yellow fever vaccine.

The chain employs TRBV20-1 and TRBJ2-3; possibly TRBD1 for D (5 bases). The germline V and J ends were trimmed by 6 bases and 1 base, with 11 bases remaining between them. The CDR3 loop spans 13 amino acids. Looked up from germline, CDR1 is DFQATT and CDR2 is SNEGSKA (reference sequence). In DNA, the CDR3 is TGCAGTGCGGGGCGCACGGGCACAGATACGCAGTATTTT. This codes for CSAGRTGTDTQYF.

This chain joins TRBV5-1 and TRBJ2-2; D is ambiguous. This CDR3 comprises 15 residues. Per the germline V gene, CDR1 is SGHRS and CDR2 is YFSETQ. V shed 0 bases and J shed 1 base, with 7 bases lying between them. For the CDR3, the DNA is TGCGCCAGCAGCTTGGCTGTTCTGAACACCGGGGAGCTGTTTTTT. Translating it yields CASSLAVLNTGELFF.

J is TRBJ2-3 and V is TRBV10-2; TRBD1 is a possible D gene (5 bases). CDR1 is WSHSY, CDR2 SAAADI, per germline. Trimming removed 6 bases at V and 2 bases at J, with 15 bases between. The CDR3 contains 15 residues. The CDR3 sequence is CASSLGHEPTDTQYF. The CDR3 bases are TGCGCCAGCAGCCTCGGACACGAACCCACAGATACGCAGTATTTT.

The CDR3 protein is CASSLFSGSLQETQYF. CDR3 coding DNA: TGCGCCAGCAGCTTGTTTAGCGGGTCACTCCAAGAGACCCAGTACTTC. The chain uses TRBV5-1 and TRBJ2-5, with 7 bases identical to TRBD2. Looked up from germline, CDR1 is SGHRS and CDR2 is YFSETQ. There are 16 residues in the CDR3. Unmatched junction bases numbered 7, after V lost 1 base and J lost 1 base.

This clonotype was counted only a few times. This rearrangement joins TRBV9 to TRBJ1-2; D possibly corresponds to TRBD1 (5 bases). Germline V gene sequence: CDR1 SGDLS, CDR2 YYNGEE. The CDR3 consists of 16 residues. V dropped 0 bases and J dropped 6 bases, with 18 bases sitting between them. DNA of the CDR3: TGTGCCAGCAGCGTAGGGATCGGGGCCTTTCGGGATGGCTACACCTTC. Its translation: CASSVGIGAFRDGYTF.